This TCR beta chain came from a study of glioma-infiltrating T cells. Study-level information: Before surgery, glioma patients received dexamethasone for at most six days. Study-level findings and limits: Above-expected tissue-blood divergence occurred in all gliomas, most in low-grade ones. Shared blood CDR3 signature motifs marked patients with low tissue-blood divergence.

Many counts were recorded for this clonotype. No antigen is known for it. Germline CDR1 MNHEY, CDR2 SVGEGT. The V and J ends lost 3 bases and 0 bases respectively, with 15 bases between them. The length of the CDR3 is 17 residues. The iRepertoire nested amplicon-rescue multiplex PCR amplified TCR alpha and beta CDR3s from RNA. For one-step reverse transcription and amplification, about 90-450 ng of tissue mRNA or PBMC total RNA was used. TCRdb used MiXCR to reprocess the multiplex PCR reads, holding one entry per CDR3 protein. In the table there are 300,000 to 450,000 distinct CDR3 sequences, more than 35% of which are singletons.

V usage is TRBV6-2 or TRBV6-3 and J usage is TRBJ2-1; D could derive from TRBD1 or TRBD2 (5 bases each). This TCR was recovered from a human donor with low-grade glioma or glioblastoma, undergoing nonglioma brain surgery, or in good health (not recorded which). The specimen was glioma tissue, nonneoplastic brain tissue, or PBMCs (not recorded which). CDR3 loop: CASSYSGTFSSYNEQFF. In DNA, the CDR3 is TGTGCCAGCAGTTATTCCGGGACGTTCAGCTCCTACAATGAGCAGTTCTTC.